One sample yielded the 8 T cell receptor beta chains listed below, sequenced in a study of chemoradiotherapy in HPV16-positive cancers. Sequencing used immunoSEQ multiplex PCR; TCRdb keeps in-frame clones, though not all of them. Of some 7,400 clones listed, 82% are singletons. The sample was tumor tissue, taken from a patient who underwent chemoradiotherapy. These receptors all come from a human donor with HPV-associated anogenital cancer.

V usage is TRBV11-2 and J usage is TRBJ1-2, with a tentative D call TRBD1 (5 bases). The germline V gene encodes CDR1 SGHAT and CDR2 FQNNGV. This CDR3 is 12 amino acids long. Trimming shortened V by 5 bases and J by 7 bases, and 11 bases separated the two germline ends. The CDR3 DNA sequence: TGTGCCAGCAGCGTGGGGGAATTTGGCTACACCTTC. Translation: CASSVGEFGYTF.

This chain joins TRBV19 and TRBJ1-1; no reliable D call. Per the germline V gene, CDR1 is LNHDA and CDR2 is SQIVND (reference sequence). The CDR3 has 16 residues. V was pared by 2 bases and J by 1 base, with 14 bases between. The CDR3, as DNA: TGTGCCAGTAGTATAATCGGGGTGCGAGCGAACACTGAAGCTTTCTTT. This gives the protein CASSIIGVRANTEAFF.

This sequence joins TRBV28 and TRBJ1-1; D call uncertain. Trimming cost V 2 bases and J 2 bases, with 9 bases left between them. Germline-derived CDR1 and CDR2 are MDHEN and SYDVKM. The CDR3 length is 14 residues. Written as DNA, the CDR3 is TGTGCCAGCAGTTTAACGGGGAAAAACACTGAAGCTTTCTTT. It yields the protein CASSLTGKNTEAFF.

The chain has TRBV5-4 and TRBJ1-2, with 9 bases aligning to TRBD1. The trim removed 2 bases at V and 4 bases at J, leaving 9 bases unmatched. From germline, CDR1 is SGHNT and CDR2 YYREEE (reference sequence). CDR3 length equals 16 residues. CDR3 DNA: TGTGCCAGCAGCTTCCTTCGGATGACAGGGGGCTATGGCTACACCTTC. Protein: CASSFLRMTGGYGYTF. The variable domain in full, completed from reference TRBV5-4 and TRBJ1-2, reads ETGVTQSPTHLIKTRGQQVTLRCSSQSGHNTVSWYQQALGQGPQFIFQYYREEENGRGNFPPRFSGLQFPNYSSELNVNALELDDSALYLCASSFLRMTGGYGYTFGSGTRLTVV.

CDR3 protein: CASSSRAGTPEAFF. CDR3 in DNA: TGTGCCAGCAGCTCGAGGGCGGGGACCCCTGAAGCTTTCTTT. This chain uses TRBV9 with TRBJ1-1, with D tentatively TRBD1 (5 bases). The CDR3 length is 14 residues. With 4 bases removed from V and 6 bases from J, the gap between germline ends came to 16 bases. Germline CDR1 is SGDLS and CDR2 is YYNGEE.

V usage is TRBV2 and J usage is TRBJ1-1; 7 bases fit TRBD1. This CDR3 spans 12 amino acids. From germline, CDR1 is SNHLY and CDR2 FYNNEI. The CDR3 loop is CATGTANTEAFF. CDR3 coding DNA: TGTGCTACCGGGACAGCGAACACTGAAGCTTTCTTT.

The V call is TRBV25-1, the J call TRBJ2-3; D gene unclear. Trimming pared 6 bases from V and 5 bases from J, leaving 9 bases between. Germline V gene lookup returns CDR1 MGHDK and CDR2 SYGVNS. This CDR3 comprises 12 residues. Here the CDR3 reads CASRPVEDTQYF. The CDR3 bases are TGTGCCAGCAGGCCCGTCGAAGATACGCAGTATTTT.

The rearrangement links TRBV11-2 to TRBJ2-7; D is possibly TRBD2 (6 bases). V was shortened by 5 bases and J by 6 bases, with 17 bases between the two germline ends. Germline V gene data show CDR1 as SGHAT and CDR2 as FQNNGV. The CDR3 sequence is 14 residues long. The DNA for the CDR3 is TGTGCCAGCAGCGTACAACGACGGGGGATCGAGCAGTACTTC. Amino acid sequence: CASSVQRRGIEQYF.